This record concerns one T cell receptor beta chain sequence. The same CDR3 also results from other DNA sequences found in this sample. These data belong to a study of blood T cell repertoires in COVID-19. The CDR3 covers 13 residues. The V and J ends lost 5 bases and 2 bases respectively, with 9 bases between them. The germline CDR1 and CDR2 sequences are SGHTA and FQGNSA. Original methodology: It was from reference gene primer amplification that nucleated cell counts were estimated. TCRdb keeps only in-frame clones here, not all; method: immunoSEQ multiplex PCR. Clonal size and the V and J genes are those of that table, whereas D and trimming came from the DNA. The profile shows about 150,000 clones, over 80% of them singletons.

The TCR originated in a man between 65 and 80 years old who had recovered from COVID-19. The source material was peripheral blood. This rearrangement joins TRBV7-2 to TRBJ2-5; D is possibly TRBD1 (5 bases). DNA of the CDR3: TGTGCCAGCAGCCGCGACAGACAAGAGACCCAGTACTTC. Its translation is CASSRDRQETQYF.